This is a list of T cell receptor beta chains from one sample in a study of T cells in Graves' hyperthyroidism and ophthalmopathy. TCRdb used MiXCR to reprocess the multiplex PCR reads, holding one entry per CDR3 protein. The sample includes 300,000 or so distinct CDR3 sequences, 18% of them seen just once. The sequenced material came from blood. The receptors stem from a woman between 50 and 59 years old with Graves' hyperthyroidism. Both conserved end residues are part of each CDR3. The D gene is left open where the match is weak. Clone size is not always given. Where it is, it says once, few, many or a class for expanded clones.

clone size	D gene	V gene	J gene	CDR3 DNA	CDR3 protein
many	TRBD2	TRBV28	TRBJ2-1	TGTGCCAGCGGTTCGGGGGAGGGCCGCTACAATGAGCAGTTCTTC	CASGSGEGRYNEQFF
.	TRBD1	TRBV6-1	TRBJ2-5	TGTGCCAGCAGAGGCTCGGGACAGCCGTACCAAGAGACCCAGTACTTC	CASRGSGQPYQETQYF
.	TRBD1	TRBV19	TRBJ1-2	TGTGCCAGTAGACCAGGACAGGGGGCGACTTTCGGCTACACCTTC	CASRPGQGATFGYTF
few	TRBD2	TRBV30	TRBJ2-3	TGTGCCTGGAGTGCCGGGACTAGCGGATCAGATACGCAGTATTTT	CAWSAGTSGSDTQYF
.	.	TRBV7-2	TRBJ2-1	TGTGCCAGCAGCTCCGCCGCACTGAACAATGAGCAGTTCTTC	CASSSAALNNEQFF
.	TRBD1	TRBV10-3	TRBJ1-5	TGTGCCACTCGACAGGGACTCAATCAGCCCCAGCATTTT	CATRQGLNQPQHF
.	TRBD1	TRBV30	TRBJ2-2	TGTGCCTGGTCTGACAGGGCCGGGGAGCTGTTTTTT	CAWSDRAGELFF
many	TRBD1	TRBV28	TRBJ2-5	TGTGCCAGCAGTATCGACAGGGGGCCGGAGGCCCAGTACTTC	CASSIDRGPEAQYF
few	TRBD2	TRBV7-9	TRBJ2-7	TGTGCCAGCAGCCCCGATAGCGGGAGGAACTACGAGCAGTACTTC	CASSPDSGRNYEQYF
many	.	TRBV2	TRBJ2-7	TGTGCCAGCAGTGACGAATCCGAGCAGTACTTC	CASSDESEQYF
.	.	TRBV3-1	TRBJ1-1	TGTGCCAGCAGCCAAGATCGGGGGGGGGGGTCTGCTTTCTTT	CASSQDRGGGSAFF
many	.	TRBV20-1	TRBJ1-4	TGCAGTGCCACGCGGGCGCGAACTAATGAAAAACTGTTTTTT	CSATRARTNEKLFF
.	.	TRBV30	TRBJ1-2	TGTGCCTGGAGCCGAACCTCAGGGCGGGCGGACGGCTACACCTTC	CAWSRTSGRADGYTF
many	TRBD1	TRBV18	TRBJ1-1	TGTGCCAGCTCTTCAGGGACAGACACTGAAGCTTTCTTT	CASSSGTDTEAFF
.	TRBD2	TRBV9	TRBJ2-3	TGTGCCAGCAGCCCCCTAGCGGGGGAGGTCACAGATACGCAGTATTTT	CASSPLAGEVTDTQYF
many	.	TRBV2	TRBJ1-2	TGTGCCAGCAGTGAATGGATAATAGCGGAAGGCTACACCTTC	CASSEWIIAEGYTF
many	TRBD2	TRBV11-2	TRBJ2-7	TGTGCCAGCAGCGGACTAGCGGGAAGTTACGAGCAGTACTTC	CASSGLAGSYEQYF
many	.	TRBV11-3	TRBJ2-3	TGTGCCAGCAGCCCCCGGGGAGGCGGGACCCCAGATACGCAGTATTTT	CASSPRGGGTPDTQYF
.	TRBD1	TRBV6-1	TRBJ1-5	TGTGCCAGCAGTCATGGGACAGCAAGCAATCAGCCCCAGCATTTT	CASSHGTASNQPQHF
few	.	TRBV20-1	TRBJ2-2	TGCAGTGCAACTGCCGGGGGCCCGAACACCGGGGAGCTGTTTTTT	CSATAGGPNTGELFF
many	.	TRBV28	TRBJ2-3	TGTGCCAGCAGTTCCACTCCGGGGATAGCGCCCCGCACAGATACGCAGTATTTT	CASSSTPGIAPRTDTQYF
many	.	TRBV11-2	TRBJ2-7	TGTGCCAGCAGCTTAGTTCAGGGGACTGACGAGCAGTACTTC	CASSLVQGTDEQYF
many	TRBD2	TRBV5-1	TRBJ2-1	TGCGCCAGCAGCTTGCTGACTAGCGGGAGCGATGAGCAGTTCTTC	CASSLLTSGSDEQFF
.	TRBD1	TRBV7-9	TRBJ1-2	TGTGCCAGCAGCCACGGACAGGGTGATGGCTACACCTTC	CASSHGQGDGYTF
few	.	TRBV6-1	TRBJ1-1	TGTGCCAGCAGAGTCCAGAGGATGAACACTGAAGCTTTCTTT	CASRVQRMNTEAFF
few	.	TRBV15	TRBJ2-2	TGTGCCACCAGCAGAGGCGTCGGGGCCCCGAACACCGGGGAGCTGTTTTTT	CATSRGVGAPNTGELFF
few	.	TRBV9	TRBJ2-2	TGTGCCAGCAGTAGAGGAACAGCCCGCACCGGGGAGCTGTTTTTT	CASSRGTARTGELFF